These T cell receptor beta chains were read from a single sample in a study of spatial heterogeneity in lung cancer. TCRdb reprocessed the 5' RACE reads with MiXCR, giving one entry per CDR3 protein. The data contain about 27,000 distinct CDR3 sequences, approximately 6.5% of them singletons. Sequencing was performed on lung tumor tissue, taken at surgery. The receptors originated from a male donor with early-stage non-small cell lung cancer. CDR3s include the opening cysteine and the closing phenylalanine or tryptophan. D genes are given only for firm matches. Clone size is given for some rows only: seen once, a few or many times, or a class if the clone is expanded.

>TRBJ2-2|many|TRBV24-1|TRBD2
TGTGCCACCACCCAAACACCGGGACTAGCGGGGGGCCAAGACGGGGAGCTGTTTTTT
CATTQTPGLAGGQDGELFF
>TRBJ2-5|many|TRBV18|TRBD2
TGTGCCAGCTCATCCTTAGCGGGGGGACTGCAAGAGACCCAGTACTTC
CASSSLAGGLQETQYF
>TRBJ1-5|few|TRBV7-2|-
TGTGCCAGCAGCCCGATTTCGGGTCAGCCCCAGCATTTT
CASSPISGQPQHF
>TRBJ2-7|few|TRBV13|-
TGTGCCAGCAGCTCAGTACAGACAGGATACTACGAGCAGTACTTC
CASSSVQTGYYEQYF
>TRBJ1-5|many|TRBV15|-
TGTGCCACCAGCAGAGATCCCCGGACAGTTAGCAATCAGCCCCAGCATTTT
CATSRDPRTVSNQPQHF
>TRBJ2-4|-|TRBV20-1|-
TGCAGTGCGGAGAGGGCCGGGGGCGCCAAAAACATTCAGTACTTC
CSAERAGGAKNIQYF
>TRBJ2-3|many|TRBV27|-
TGTGCCAGCTTAGGGTTGAGAGGCGCAGATACGCAGTATTTT
CASLGLRGADTQYF
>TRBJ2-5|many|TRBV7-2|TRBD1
TGTGCCAGCAGCTGGACAGGGGGCGATGAGACCCAGTACTTC
CASSWTGGDETQYF
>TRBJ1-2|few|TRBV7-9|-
TGTGCCAGCAGCTTCCTAGGGAAACATGGCTACACCTTC
CASSFLGKHGYTF
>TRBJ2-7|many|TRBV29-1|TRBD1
TGCAGCGTCGGAGGGACAGGGACCTCCTACGAGCAGTACTTC
CSVGGTGTSYEQYF
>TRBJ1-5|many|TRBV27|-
TGTGCCAGCAAAACAGGACTCAGCAATCAGCCCCAGCATTTT
CASKTGLSNQPQHF
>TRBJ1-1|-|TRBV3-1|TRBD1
TGTGCCAGCAGCCCTTCCCCCCAGACAGGGCGTATCACTGAAGCTTTCTTT
CASSPSPQTGRITEAFF
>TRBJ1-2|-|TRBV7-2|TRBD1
TGTACCAGCAGCTTAGAAGTCAGGGGGTATGGCTACACCTTC
CTSSLEVRGYGYTF
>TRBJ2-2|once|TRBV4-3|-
TGCGCCAGCAGCCAAGAGACGGACTACACCGGGGAGCTGTTTTTT
CASSQETDYTGELFF
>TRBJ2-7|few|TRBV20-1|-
TGCAGTGCTAGGAACCCTTCCGCCCTCGGGCAGTACTTC
CSARNPSALGQYF
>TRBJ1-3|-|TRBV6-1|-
TGTGCCAGCAGGATACAGGCTGGACACTTCTCTGGAAACACCATATATTTT
CASRIQAGHFSGNTIYF
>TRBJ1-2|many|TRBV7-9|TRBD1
TGTGCCAGCAGCTTGTACAGGGGTGTGAATGGCTACACCTTC
CASSLYRGVNGYTF
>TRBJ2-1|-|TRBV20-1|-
TGCAGTGCCGAGGGGGGACATTGGGGCTTCGATGAGCAGTTCTTC
CSAEGGHWGFDEQFF
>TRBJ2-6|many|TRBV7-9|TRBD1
TGTGCCAGCAGCCCGGACAGGGGATCTGGGGCCAACGTCCTGACTTTC
CASSPDRGSGANVLTF
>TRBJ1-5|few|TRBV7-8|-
TGTGCCAGCAGCTTAAGTTGGGACGGCGATAGCAATCAGCCCCAGCATTTT
CASSLSWDGDSNQPQHF
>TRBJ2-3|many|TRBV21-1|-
TGTGCCAGCAGCAAAGTCAGGGAGGAAAGCACAGATACGCAGTATTTT
CASSKVREESTDTQYF
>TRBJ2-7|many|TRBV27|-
TGTGCCAGCAGTTTCCGTTTCGCCCTTACGCTCGGGGAGCAGTACTTC
CASSFRFALTLGEQYF
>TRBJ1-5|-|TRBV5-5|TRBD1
TGTGCCAGCAGCCCAGGGGGTCAGGCAAATCAGCCCCAGCATTTT
CASSPGGQANQPQHF
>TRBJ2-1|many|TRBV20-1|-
TGCAGTGCCGGGGACGTCACCTACAATGAGCAGTTCTTC
CSAGDVTYNEQFF
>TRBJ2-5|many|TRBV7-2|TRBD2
TGTGCCAGCAGCCCGGGGGGGGCAGGACAAGAGACCCAGTACTTC
CASSPGGAGQETQYF
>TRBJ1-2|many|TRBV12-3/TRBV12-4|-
TGTGCCAGCAGTGAGACAGGTACCTCTCCTAACTATGGCTACACCTTC
CASSETGTSPNYGYTF
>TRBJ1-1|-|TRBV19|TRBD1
TGTGCCAGTACTGCCACAGGGGGCACTGAAGCTTTCTTT
CASTATGGTEAFF
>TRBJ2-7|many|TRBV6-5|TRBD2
TGTGCCAGCTCGCCGCGGGGGGGCCGCTACGAGCAGTACTTC
CASSPRGGRYEQYF
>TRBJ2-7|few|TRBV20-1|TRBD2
TGCAGTGCTAGAGATCGGGAGGGGCGCTCCTACGAGCAGTACTTC
CSARDREGRSYEQYF
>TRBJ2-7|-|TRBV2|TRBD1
TGTGCCAGCAGTCGTAGCCGGGACAGGGTGCAATCCGAGCAGTACTTC
CASSRSRDRVQSEQYF
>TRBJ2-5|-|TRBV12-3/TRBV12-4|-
TGTGCCAGCAGTTTAAGTAGATTCCAAGAGACCCAGTACTTC
CASSLSRFQETQYF
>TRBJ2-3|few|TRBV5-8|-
TGTGCCAGCAGCGTGGGACACTCCACAGATACGCAGTATTTT
CASSVGHSTDTQYF
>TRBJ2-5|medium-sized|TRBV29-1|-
TGCAGCGTTGATATAGGACGGAGAGAGACCCAGTACTTC
CSVDIGRRETQYF
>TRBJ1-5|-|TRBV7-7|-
TGTGCTAGCAGCTCTACACGTGCACAGGGACAAGATCAGCCCCAGCATTTT
CASSSTRAQGQDQPQHF
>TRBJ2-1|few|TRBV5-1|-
TGCGCCAGCAGCTTGGACGTATACAATGAGCAGTTCTTC
CASSLDVYNEQFF
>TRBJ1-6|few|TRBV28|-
TGTGCAACGATGGTGGGGGGGGCGGCCTCACCCCTCCACTTT
CATMVGGAASPLHF
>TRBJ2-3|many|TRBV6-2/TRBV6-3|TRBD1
TGTGCCACAGCCCGGACAGGGCGCACAGATACGCAGTATTTT
CATARTGRTDTQYF
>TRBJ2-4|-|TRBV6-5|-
TGTGCCGTGGGAAACCCAGCCAAAAACATTCAGTACTTC
CAVGNPAKNIQYF
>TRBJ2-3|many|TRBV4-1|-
TGCGCCAGCAGCCAAGATGAGGCAGATACGCAGTATTTT
CASSQDEADTQYF
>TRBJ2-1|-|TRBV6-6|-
TGTGCCAGCAGTTATATGCCGGGACCCGAACTCTACAATGAGCAGCTCTTC
CASSYMPGPELYNEQLF
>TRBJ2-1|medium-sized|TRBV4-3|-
TGCGCCAGCAGCCGGGGCCCCTACAATGAGCAGTTCTTC
CASSRGPYNEQFF
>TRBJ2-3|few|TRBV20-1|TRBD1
TGCAGTGCCGACCGGGACAGGGAAGATACGCAGTATTTT
CSADRDREDTQYF
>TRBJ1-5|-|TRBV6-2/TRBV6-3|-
TGTGCCACCGGTCCGGGTTATAGCAATCAGCCCCAGCATTTT
CATGPGYSNQPQHF
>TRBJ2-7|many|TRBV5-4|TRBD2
TGTGCCAGCAGCCTTCACGGGGGGAATAAGGACGAGCAGTACTTC
CASSLHGGNKDEQYF
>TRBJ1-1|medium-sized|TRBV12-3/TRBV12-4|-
TGTGCCAGCAGTTTAGGGGTGCATGAAGCTTTCTTT
CASSLGVHEAFF
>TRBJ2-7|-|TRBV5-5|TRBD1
TGTGCCAGCAGTATCGGACAGGACTACGAGCAGTACTTC
CASSIGQDYEQYF
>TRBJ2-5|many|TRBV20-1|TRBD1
TGCAGTGCTAGAGACCACGAGGACAGGGACCCAGAGACCCAGTACTTC
CSARDHEDRDPETQYF
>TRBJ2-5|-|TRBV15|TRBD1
TGTGCCACCAGCAGAGAGGACAGGGACGAGACCCAGTACTTC
CATSREDRDETQYF
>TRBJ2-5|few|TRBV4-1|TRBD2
TGCGCCAGCAGCCAGGATGCTGGAGCGGGGGATGCCCAAGAGACCCAGTACTTC
CASSQDAGAGDAQETQYF
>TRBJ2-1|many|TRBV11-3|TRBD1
TGTGCCAGCAGCCTACGGGACAGGAGGAATGAGCAGTTCTTC
CASSLRDRRNEQFF